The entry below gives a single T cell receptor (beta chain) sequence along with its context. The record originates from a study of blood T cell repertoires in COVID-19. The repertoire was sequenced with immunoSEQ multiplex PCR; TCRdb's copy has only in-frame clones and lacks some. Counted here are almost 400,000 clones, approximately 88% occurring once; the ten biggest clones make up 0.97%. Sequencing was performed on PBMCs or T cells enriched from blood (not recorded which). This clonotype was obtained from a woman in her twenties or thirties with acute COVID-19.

In DNA form, the CDR3 reads TGTGCCAGCAGTTCCCCAGGGAAGGGCAATCAGCCCCAGCATTTT. This codes for CASSSPGKGNQPQHF. V and J are TRBV27 and TRBJ1-5, with D tentatively TRBD1 (5 bases). Trimming cost V 4 bases and J 2 bases, with 12 bases left between them. Germline V CDR1 and CDR2: MNHEY, SMNVEV (reference sequence). This CDR3 has 15 amino acids.